A selection of T cell receptor beta chains follows, all from one sample in a study of blood T cell repertoires in COVID-19. Clones were read by immunoSEQ multiplex PCR, and TCRdb kept only the in-frame ones, dropping some. The profile shows 25,000 to 40,000 clones, around 90% of them singletons. The source material was peripheral blood. These TCRs come from a human donor in a cohort sampled during active COVID-19. CDR3s include the opening cysteine and the closing phenylalanine or tryptophan. D genes are given only for firm matches. Clone size is stated in some rows and not others, as once, few, many or a class when expanded.

v_gene	j_gene	abundance	d_gene	CDR3nt	CDR3aa
TRBV4-1	TRBJ1-1	NA	NA	TGCGCCAGCAGCCAAGATCGGTTCTTTTCAAGACAGAATTTTGAAGCTTTCTTT	CASSQDRFFSRQNFEAFF
TRBV6-6	TRBJ1-5	NA	NA	TGTGCCAGCAGTTACTTGCAGAAGGGGGTCGGAGAGCCCCAGCATTTT	CASSYLQKGVGEPQHF
TRBV27	TRBJ2-5	NA	TRBD2	TGTGCCAGCAGTTTAGGGACTAAAGAGACCCAGTACTTC	CASSLGTKETQYF
TRBV28	TRBJ1-2	NA	TRBD1	TGTGCCAGCACGCGGACAGGGGCTAACTATGGCTACACCTTC	CASTRTGANYGYTF
TRBV28	TRBJ1-5	once	TRBD1	TGTGCCAGCAGTTTCGGGACAGTTGGCAATCAGCCCCAGCATTTT	CASSFGTVGNQPQHF
TRBV18	TRBJ1-1	NA	NA	TGTGCCAGCTCACAAATGACAACAATGAACACTGAAGCTTTCTTT	CASSQMTTMNTEAFF
TRBV19	TRBJ1-1	NA	NA	TGTGCCAGTAGTATAGTCCGGACTGAAGCTTTCTTT	CASSIVRTEAFF
TRBV27	TRBJ1-4	NA	NA	TGTGCCAGCAGTTTCGGGGTTGATGGTGAAAAACTGTTTTTT	CASSFGVDGEKLFF
TRBV7-6	TRBJ1-5	few	NA	TGTGCCAGCAGCTTTTACAATCAGCCCCAGCATTTT	CASSFYNQPQHF
TRBV28	TRBJ1-3	NA	NA	TGTGCCAGCATCCTCAGTCGCTCTGGAAACACCATATATTTT	CASILSRSGNTIYF
TRBV9	TRBJ2-3	NA	TRBD2	TGTGCCAGCAGCACCCAGAACCGGGGGGGAACGAATACGCAGTATTTT	CASSTQNRGGTNTQYF
TRBV28	TRBJ2-3	NA	NA	TGTGCCACCATCGACAGTCCGACCCGCCAGTATTTT	CATIDSPTRQYF
TRBV7-8	TRBJ2-5	few	NA	TGTGCCAGCAGCGGAGGGGGACTTCAAGAGACCCAGTACTTC	CASSGGGLQETQYF
TRBV18	TRBJ1-1	once	TRBD1	TGTGCCAGCTCGCCGAGACAGGGGAAGCCCCTCACTGAAGCTTTCTTT	CASSPRQGKPLTEAFF
TRBV4-3	TRBJ2-1	once	NA	TGCGCCAGCAGCCAAGGGGCCGGCAATGAGCAGTTCTTC	CASSQGAGNEQFF
TRBV5-1	TRBJ2-3	NA	NA	TGCGCCAGCAGAGGGACTCTCGCTGGAGATACGCAGTATTTT	CASRGTLAGDTQYF
TRBV7-9	TRBJ2-1	NA	NA	TGTGCCAGCAGCCCTAGACAGTCCAGCTCCTACAATGAGCAGTTCTTC	CASSPRQSSSYNEQFF
TRBV3-1/TRBV3-2	TRBJ1-5	NA	NA	TGTGCCAGCAGCGACCCGGGTCAGCCCCAGCATTTT	CASSDPGQPQHF
TRBV10-3	TRBJ2-5	NA	TRBD1	TGTGCCATCAGTGGACAGGGGAAAGAGACCCAGTACTTC	CAISGQGKETQYF
TRBV7-9	TRBJ2-5	NA	NA	TGTGCCAGCAGCTTAGCAATCGTGGGGGGATACCAAGAGACCCAGTACTTC	CASSLAIVGGYQETQYF
TRBV19	TRBJ2-1	few	TRBD2	TGTGCCAGTAGTACCTTGGTAGCGGGAGATGAGGGATACAATGAGCAGTTCTTC	CASSTLVAGDEGYNEQFF
TRBV7-9	TRBJ2-1	NA	TRBD1	TGTGCCAGCAGCCATGGACAGGGTTCTTCCGTAGAGCAGTTCTTC	CASSHGQGSSVEQFF
TRBV29-1	TRBJ1-2	NA	NA	TGCAGCGTCTGGACAGCGGCGGACTATGGCTACACCTTC	CSVWTAADYGYTF
TRBV5-1	TRBJ2-5	NA	TRBD1	TGCGCCAGCAGCTTGGCCGTTGGAGGACAGGGGAAAGAGACCCAGTACTTC	CASSLAVGGQGKETQYF
TRBV18	TRBJ1-1	NA	NA	TGTGCCAGCTCACCCACGACGGGGGTGGGCACTGAAGCTTTCTTT	CASSPTTGVGTEAFF
TRBV12-5	TRBJ1-2	NA	NA	TGTGCTAGTGGTTTGGGGGCCGGGACTACGGGAGGGGACTATGGCTACACCTTC	CASGLGAGTTGGDYGYTF
TRBV24-1	TRBJ2-2	NA	NA	TGTGCCACCAGTGACTTCCCCAGGCGCACCGGGGAGCTGTTTTTT	CATSDFPRRTGELFF
TRBV6-6	TRBJ1-2	NA	NA	TGTGCCAGCACCTCCCAAGGGGTCTCTAACTATGGCTACACCTTC	CASTSQGVSNYGYTF
TRBV4-3	TRBJ1-6	NA	TRBD1	TGCGCCAGCAGCCAAGACCCGACAGGGGGTTTTAATTCACCCCTCCACTTT	CASSQDPTGGFNSPLHF
TRBV11-3	TRBJ1-3	NA	NA	TGTGCCAGCAGCCAATCAAACACCATATATTTT	CASSQSNTIYF
TRBV6-5	TRBJ1-2	few	NA	TGTGCCAGCAGCTCAAACCGGTATGGCTACACCTTC	CASSSNRYGYTF
TRBV4-1	TRBJ2-3	NA	TRBD1	TGCGCCAGCAGCCGACCCTCGGGACAGGACACAGATACGCAGTATTTT	CASSRPSGQDTDTQYF
TRBV7-9	TRBJ1-1	NA	NA	TGTGCCAGCAGCTTCGGGGGGAACACTGAAGCTTTCTTT	CASSFGGNTEAFF
TRBV5-1	TRBJ2-5	NA	NA	TGCGCCAGCAGCTCGGAGAATGAAGAGACCCAGTACTTC	CASSSENEETQYF
TRBV9	TRBJ2-3	NA	NA	TGTGCCATCCCTTATACGCAGTATTTT	CAIPYTQYF
TRBV21-1	TRBJ2-1	NA	NA	TGTGCCAGCAGCAAAGCGCTTTATAGGAGGGGCCCTTACAATGAGCAGTTCTTC	CASSKALYRRGPYNEQFF
TRBV18	TRBJ2-4	NA	NA	TGTGCCAGCTCACCGTCTATGGCCAAAAACATTCAGTACTTC	CASSPSMAKNIQYF
TRBV6-2/TRBV6-3	TRBJ1-1	NA	TRBD1	TGTGCCAGCAGTTCACCGGGACAGATGAACACTGAAGCTTTCTTT	CASSSPGQMNTEAFF
TRBV11-3	TRBJ2-3	NA	TRBD2	TGTGCCAGCAGCTTAGAAGGATCGGTGGGCGGGAGAACAGATACGCAGTATTTT	CASSLEGSVGGRTDTQYF
TRBV2	TRBJ1-2	once	TRBD1	TGTGCCAGCAGTCTGGACAGGGGTTCTCTAGGGGCTAACTATGGCTACACCTTC	CASSLDRGSLGANYGYTF
TRBV11-2	TRBJ2-2	NA	NA	TGTGCCAGCAGCTTAGTACTCCACACCGGGGAGCTGTTTTTT	CASSLVLHTGELFF
TRBV12-3/TRBV12-4	TRBJ2-5	NA	NA	TGTGCCAGCAGTTCCCTAAGAGAGACCCAGTACTTC	CASSSLRETQYF
TRBV20-1	TRBJ1-1	NA	NA	TGCAGTGCTAGTCTCAACACTGAAGCTTTCTTT	CSASLNTEAFF
TRBV30	TRBJ1-1	NA	TRBD1	TGTGCCTGGAACGGACAGGGGAACACTGAAGCTTTCTTT	CAWNGQGNTEAFF
TRBV19	TRBJ1-5	few	NA	TGTGCCAGTAGCTCCGTGGCGTCGCGGGGGAGGGTCAATCAGCCCCAGCATTTT	CASSSVASRGRVNQPQHF
TRBV5-1	TRBJ2-1	NA	TRBD2	TGCGCCAGCAGCTTGGCACTAGCGGGCTCCTACAATGAGCAGTTCTTC	CASSLALAGSYNEQFF
TRBV9	TRBJ2-2	NA	NA	TGTGCCAGCAGCGTGGAGGCGAACACCGGGGAGCTGTTTTTT	CASSVEANTGELFF
TRBV3-1/TRBV3-2	TRBJ2-6	NA	TRBD2	TGTGCCAGCAGCCATAGGGAAGCGGGGGTAAGACTCTCTGGGGCCAACGTCCTGACTTTC	CASSHREAGVRLSGANVLTF
TRBV3-1/TRBV3-2	TRBJ2-3	NA	NA	TGTGCCAGCAGCCAAGCATCCAAGCTCACAGATACGCAGTATTTT	CASSQASKLTDTQYF
TRBV5-8	TRBJ2-2	NA	NA	TGTGCCAGCAGCTTTCAACCAGGGGATAGGAACACCGGGGAGCTGTTTTTT	CASSFQPGDRNTGELFF
TRBV3-1/TRBV3-2	TRBJ1-6	NA	TRBD1	TGTGCCAGCAGCCGCTATCGTTACAGGGGCTCCTATAATTCACCCCTCCACTTT	CASSRYRYRGSYNSPLHF
TRBV2	TRBJ2-2	NA	TRBD1	TGTGCCAGCAGTGACAGGGGGCTAGCCGGGGAGCTGTTTTTT	CASSDRGLAGELFF
TRBV13	TRBJ1-2	NA	TRBD1	TGTGCCAGCAGCACGGACAGGGTATACGGCTACACCTTC	CASSTDRVYGYTF
TRBV7-6	TRBJ2-1	NA	TRBD2	TGTGCCAGCACCCGGACTAGCGGGGCCTCCTACAATGAGCAGTTCTTC	CASTRTSGASYNEQFF
TRBV28	TRBJ2-1	NA	TRBD2	TGTGCCAGCAGTGGGGGGGGGAGCCCCGGGTCCAATGAGCAGTTCTTC	CASSGGGSPGSNEQFF
TRBV5-1	TRBJ1-1	few	NA	TGCGCCAGCAGCTCTAGGGGGAGCCCTACTCCTGAAGCTTTCTTT	CASSSRGSPTPEAFF
TRBV4-3	TRBJ2-2	NA	NA	TGCGCCAGCAGCCAAGAGGCAGGGAGGGGGAGTTTGGGCGGGGAGCTGTTTTTT	CASSQEAGRGSLGGELFF